This TCR beta chain was retrieved from a study of cytomegalovirus exposure and HLA in healthy donors. General observations from the study: Association with HLA alleles at 0.05 false discovery rate was found for around 15,000 TCR beta sequences in a later analysis. According to reports, the classifier identified cytomegalovirus status with high specificity and sensitivity. Presence/absence analyses assumed roughly uniform sequencing depth across donors.

Of note for this clone: The antigen is undetermined.

Primers for the PCR totalled 60 Vbeta and 13 Jbeta. In the authors' workflow: Later reanalysis found around 84 million unique TCR beta chains, 9 million to 12 million of them shared. Some clones are missing from TCRdb's copy, which holds only in-frame ones; the method was immunoSEQ multiplex PCR. V, J and clone size were drawn from that table, and D and trimming were deduced from the DNA. This listing includes around 210,000 clones. CDR3 length equals 17 residues. From germline, CDR1 is LNHNV and CDR2 YYDKDF (reference sequence). Losses at the gene ends were 5 bases for V and 6 bases for J; bases not matched to a gene: 15.

This sequence originates from a girl aged 2-10 years in good health and CMV-seropositive. This sequence joins TRBV15 and TRBJ2-1; 8 positions match TRBD2. Sequencing was done on a sample of PBMCs. The CDR3 protein is CATSSREGLGIANEQFF. The CDR3 DNA follows: TGTGCCACCAGCTCCCGGGAGGGACTAGGGATCGCCAATGAGCAGTTCTTC.